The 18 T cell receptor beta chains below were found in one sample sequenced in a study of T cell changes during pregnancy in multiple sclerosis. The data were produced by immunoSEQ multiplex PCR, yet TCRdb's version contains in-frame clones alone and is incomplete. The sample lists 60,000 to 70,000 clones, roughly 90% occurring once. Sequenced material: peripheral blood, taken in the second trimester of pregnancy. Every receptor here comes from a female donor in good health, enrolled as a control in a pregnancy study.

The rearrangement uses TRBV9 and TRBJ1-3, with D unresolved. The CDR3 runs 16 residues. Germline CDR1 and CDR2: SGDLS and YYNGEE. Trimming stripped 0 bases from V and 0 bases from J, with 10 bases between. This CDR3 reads CASSVAYEHSGNTIYF. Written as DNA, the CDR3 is TGTGCCAGCAGCGTAGCCTATGAGCACTCTGGAAACACCATATATTTT.

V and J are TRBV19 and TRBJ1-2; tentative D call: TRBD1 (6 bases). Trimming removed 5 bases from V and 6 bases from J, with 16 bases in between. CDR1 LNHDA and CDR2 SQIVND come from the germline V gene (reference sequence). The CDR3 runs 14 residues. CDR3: CASSSRTVRDGYTF. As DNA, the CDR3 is TGTGCCAGTAGTTCACGGACAGTTCGAGATGGCTACACCTTC.

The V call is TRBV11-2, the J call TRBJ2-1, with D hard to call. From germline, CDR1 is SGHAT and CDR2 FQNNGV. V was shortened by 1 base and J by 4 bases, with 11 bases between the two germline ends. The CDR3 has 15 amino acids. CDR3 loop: CASSLGAGTYNEQFF. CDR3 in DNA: TGTGCCAGCAGCTTAGGGGCAGGCACTTACAATGAGCAGTTCTTC.

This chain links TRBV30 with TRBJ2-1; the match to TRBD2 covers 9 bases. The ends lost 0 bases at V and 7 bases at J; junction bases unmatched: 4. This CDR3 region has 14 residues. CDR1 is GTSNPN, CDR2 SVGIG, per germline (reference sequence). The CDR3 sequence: CAWSVASGMNEQFF. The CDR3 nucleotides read TGTGCCTGGAGTGTAGCTAGCGGGATGAATGAGCAGTTCTTC.

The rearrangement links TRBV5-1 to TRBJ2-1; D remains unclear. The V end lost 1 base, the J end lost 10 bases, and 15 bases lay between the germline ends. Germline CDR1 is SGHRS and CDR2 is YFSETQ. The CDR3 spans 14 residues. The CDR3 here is CASSLSLVVGEQFF. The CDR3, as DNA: TGCGCCAGCAGCTTGAGCCTAGTGGTAGGCGAGCAGTTCTTC.

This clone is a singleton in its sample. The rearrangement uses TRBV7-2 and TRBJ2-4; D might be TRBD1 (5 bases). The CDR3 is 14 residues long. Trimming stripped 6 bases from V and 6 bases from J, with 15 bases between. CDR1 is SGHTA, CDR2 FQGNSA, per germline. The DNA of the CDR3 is TGTGCCAGCAGTCCCGACAGCTCCACAAACATTCAGTACTTC. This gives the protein CASSPDSSTNIQYF.

CDR3 sequence (DNA): TGTGCCAGCAACCCGACAGGGGGCTACGAGCAGTACTTC. Amino acid sequence: CASNPTGGYEQYF. The rearrangement uses TRBV6-1 and TRBJ2-7, with 9 bases matching TRBD1. V lost 7 bases to trimming and J lost 3 bases; unmatched junction nucleotides: 4. CDR3 length: 13 residues. CDR1 and CDR2 (germline): MNHNS, SASEGT.

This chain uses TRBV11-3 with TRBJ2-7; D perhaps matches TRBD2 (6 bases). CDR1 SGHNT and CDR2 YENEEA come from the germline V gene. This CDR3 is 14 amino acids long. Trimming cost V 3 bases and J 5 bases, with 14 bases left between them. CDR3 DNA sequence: TGTGCCAGCAGCTTGGGGGGTATGGCGAACGAGCAGTACTTC. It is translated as CASSLGGMANEQYF.

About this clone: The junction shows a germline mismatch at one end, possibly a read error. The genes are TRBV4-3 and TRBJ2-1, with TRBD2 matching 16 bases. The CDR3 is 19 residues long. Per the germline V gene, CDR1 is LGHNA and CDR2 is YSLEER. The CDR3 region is CASSQEGTSGRGGYNEQFF. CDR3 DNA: TGCGCCAGCAGTCAAGAGGGGACTAGCGGGAGGGGGGGGTACAATGAGCAGTTCTTC.

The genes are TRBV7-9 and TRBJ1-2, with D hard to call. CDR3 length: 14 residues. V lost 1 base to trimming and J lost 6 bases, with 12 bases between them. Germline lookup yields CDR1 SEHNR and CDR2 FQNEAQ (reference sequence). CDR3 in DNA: TGTGCCAGCAGCTTAGATACGGGAGTAGATGGCTACACCTTC. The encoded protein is CASSLDTGVDGYTF.

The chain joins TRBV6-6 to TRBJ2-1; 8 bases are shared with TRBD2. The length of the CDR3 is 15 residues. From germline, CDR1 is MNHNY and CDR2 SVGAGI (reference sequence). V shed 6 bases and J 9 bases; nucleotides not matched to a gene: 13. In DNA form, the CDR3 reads TGTGCCAGCAGCCTGGGGATAGCGGGGACGTCTGAGCAGTTCTTC. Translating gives CASSLGIAGTSEQFF.

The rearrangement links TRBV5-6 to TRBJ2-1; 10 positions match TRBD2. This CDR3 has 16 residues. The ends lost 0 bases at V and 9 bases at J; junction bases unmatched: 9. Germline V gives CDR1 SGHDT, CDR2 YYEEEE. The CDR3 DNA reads TGTGCCAGCAGCTTGGCCGCGGCTAGCGGGAGTAGTGAGCAGTTCTTC. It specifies CASSLAAASGSSEQFF.

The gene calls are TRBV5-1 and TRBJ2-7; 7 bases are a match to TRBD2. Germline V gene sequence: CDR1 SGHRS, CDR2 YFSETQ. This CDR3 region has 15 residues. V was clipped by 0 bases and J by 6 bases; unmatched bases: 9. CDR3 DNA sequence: TGCGCCAGCAGCTTGGGCGAGGGAGGGCCCTCCGAGCAGTACTTC. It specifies CASSLGEGGPSEQYF.

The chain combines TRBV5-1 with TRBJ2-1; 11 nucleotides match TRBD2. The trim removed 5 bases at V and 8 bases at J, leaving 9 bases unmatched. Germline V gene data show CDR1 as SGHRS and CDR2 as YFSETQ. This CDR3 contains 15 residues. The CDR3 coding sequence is TGCGCCAGCAGTCCTCTAGCGGGGGGCCCCGATGAGCAGTTCTTC. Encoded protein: CASSPLAGGPDEQFF.

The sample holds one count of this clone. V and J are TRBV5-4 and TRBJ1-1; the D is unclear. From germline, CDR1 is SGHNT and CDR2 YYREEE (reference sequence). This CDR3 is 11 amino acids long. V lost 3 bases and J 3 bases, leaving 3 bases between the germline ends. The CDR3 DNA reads TGTGCCAGCAGCTCCGACACTGAAGCTTTCTTT. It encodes CASSSDTEAFF. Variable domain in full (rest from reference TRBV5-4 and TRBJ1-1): ETGVTQSPTHLIKTRGQQVTLRCSSQSGHNTVSWYQQALGQGPQFIFQYYREEENGRGNFPPRFSGLQFPNYSSELNVNALELDDSALYLCASSSDTEAFFGQGTRLTVV.

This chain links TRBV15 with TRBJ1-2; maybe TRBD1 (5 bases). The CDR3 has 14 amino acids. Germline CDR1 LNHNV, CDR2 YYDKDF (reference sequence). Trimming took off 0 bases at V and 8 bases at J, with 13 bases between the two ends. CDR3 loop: CATSRDIGDGGYTF. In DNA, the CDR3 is TGTGCCACCAGCAGAGATATAGGGGATGGGGGCTACACCTTC.

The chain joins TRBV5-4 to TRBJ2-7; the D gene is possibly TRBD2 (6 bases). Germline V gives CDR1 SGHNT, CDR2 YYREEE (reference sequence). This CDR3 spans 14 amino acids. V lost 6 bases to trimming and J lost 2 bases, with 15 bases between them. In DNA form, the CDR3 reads TGTGCCAGCACTATAGCGGAACGGCCCTACGAGCAGTACTTC. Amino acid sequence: CASTIAERPYEQYF.

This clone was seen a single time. Written as DNA, the CDR3 is TGTGCCAGCAGCATCCGACATCTCTACGAGCAGTACTTC. Amino acids: CASSIRHLYEQYF. This rearrangement joins TRBV11-2 to TRBJ2-7; D is undetermined. The CDR3 sequence is 13 residues long. V was pared by 5 bases and J by 3 bases, with 11 bases between. Germline V lookup: CDR1 SGHAT, CDR2 FQNNGV.